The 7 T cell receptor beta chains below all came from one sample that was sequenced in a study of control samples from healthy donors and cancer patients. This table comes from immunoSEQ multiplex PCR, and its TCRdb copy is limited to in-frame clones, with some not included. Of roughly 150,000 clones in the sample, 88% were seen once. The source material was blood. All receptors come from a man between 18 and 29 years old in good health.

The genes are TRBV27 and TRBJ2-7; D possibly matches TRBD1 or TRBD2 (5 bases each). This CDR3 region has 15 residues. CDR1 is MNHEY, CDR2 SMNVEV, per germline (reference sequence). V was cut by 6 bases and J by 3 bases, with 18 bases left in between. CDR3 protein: CASRPLGVQGYEQYF. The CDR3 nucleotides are TGTGCCAGCAGACCCCTCGGGGTTCAGGGCTACGAGCAGTACTTC.

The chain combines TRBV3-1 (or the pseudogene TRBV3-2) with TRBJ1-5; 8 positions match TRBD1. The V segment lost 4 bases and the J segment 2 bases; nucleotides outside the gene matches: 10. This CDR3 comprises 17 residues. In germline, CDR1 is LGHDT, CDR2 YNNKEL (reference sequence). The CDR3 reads CASSRVQDREGNQPQHF. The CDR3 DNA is TGTGCCAGCAGCCGCGTCCAGGACAGGGAGGGCAATCAGCCCCAGCATTTT.

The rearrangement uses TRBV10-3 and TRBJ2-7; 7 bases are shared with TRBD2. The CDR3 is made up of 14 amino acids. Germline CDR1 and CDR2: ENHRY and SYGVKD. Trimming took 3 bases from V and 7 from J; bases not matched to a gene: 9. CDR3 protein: CAISDRGREGEQYF. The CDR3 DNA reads TGTGCCATCAGTGACCGTGGGAGGGAAGGAGAGCAGTACTTC.

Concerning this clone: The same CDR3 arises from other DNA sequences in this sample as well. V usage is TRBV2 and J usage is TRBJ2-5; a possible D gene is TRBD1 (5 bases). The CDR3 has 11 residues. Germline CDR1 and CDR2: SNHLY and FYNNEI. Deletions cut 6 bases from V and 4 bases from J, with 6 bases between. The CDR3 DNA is TGTGCCAGCAGGCAGGGAGAGACCCAGTACTTC. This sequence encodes CASRQGETQYF.

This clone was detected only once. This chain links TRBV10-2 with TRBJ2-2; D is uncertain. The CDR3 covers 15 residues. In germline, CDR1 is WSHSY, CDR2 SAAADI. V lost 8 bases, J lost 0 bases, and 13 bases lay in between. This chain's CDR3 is CASSFGRTNTGELFF. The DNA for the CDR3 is TGCGCCAGCTCGTTCGGGCGAACGAACACCGGGGAGCTGTTTTTT.

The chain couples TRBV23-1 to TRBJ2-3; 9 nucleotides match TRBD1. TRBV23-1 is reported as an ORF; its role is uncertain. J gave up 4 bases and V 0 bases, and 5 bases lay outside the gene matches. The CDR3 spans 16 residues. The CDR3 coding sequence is TGCGCCAGCAGTCAATCGGGGGACAGGGACCCAGATACGCAGTATTTT. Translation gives CASSQSGDRDPDTQYF.

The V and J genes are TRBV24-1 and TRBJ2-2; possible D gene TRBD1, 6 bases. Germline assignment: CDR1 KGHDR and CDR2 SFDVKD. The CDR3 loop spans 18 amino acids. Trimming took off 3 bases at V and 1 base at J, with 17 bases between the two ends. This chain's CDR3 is CATSDRDKQGWNTGELFF. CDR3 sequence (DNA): TGTGCCACCAGTGATCGAGATAAACAGGGATGGAACACCGGGGAGCTGTTTTTT.